This T cell receptor (beta chain) was sequenced during a study of T cell repertoires in cytomegalovirus infection. One entry per CDR3 protein results from TCRdb running MiXCR on the reads. This table holds around 310,000 distinct CDR3 sequences, roughly 15% found once. This clonotype was counted a few times. Germline V gives CDR1 SGHNT, CDR2 YYREEE (reference sequence). Unmatched junction bases numbered 1, after V lost 0 bases and J lost 7 bases. The CDR3 spans 16 residues. The rearrangement joins TRBV5-4 to TRBJ2-1, with 16 bases matching TRBD2. The clonotype was recovered from a human donor in good health (CMV status not recorded). Some clones in this sample may be carry-over from other donors' samples. The sequenced sample was PBMCs. The CDR3 DNA reads as TGTGCCAGCAGCTTGGGGGGACTAGCGGGGGGGAATGAGCAGTTCTTC. Translation: CASSLGGLAGGNEQFF.